These 30 T cell receptor beta chains were sequenced from one sample in a study of T-cell memory formation after mild COVID-19. TCRdb passed the 5' RACE reads through MiXCR, listing each CDR3 protein once. The sample consists of roughly 130,000 distinct CDR3 sequences, approximately 17% of them appearing once. Sequencing was performed on PBMCs or a T cell subset sorted from them (not recorded which). The receptors come from a man between 18 and 35 years old who had mild COVID-19 (a few samples of this study predate the infection). Cell type and time point are not known.

This clonotype was recorded a few times. The rearrangement links TRBV7-8 to TRBJ2-5; D gene ambiguous. CDR3 size: 12 residues. The V and J ends lost 3 bases and 4 bases respectively, with 6 bases between them. From germline, CDR1 is SGHVS and CDR2 FQNEAQ. The CDR3 DNA follows: TGTGCCAGCAGCTTTGTCCCAGAGACCCAGTACTTC. Its protein product is CASSFVPETQYF.

This clonotype was counted between two and nine times. This sequence joins TRBV12-3 or TRBV12-4 and TRBJ1-3; D unclear. The V and J ends lost 1 base and 0 bases respectively, with 4 bases between them. The CDR3 covers 14 residues. This chain's CDR3 is CASSLVNSGNTIYF. DNA for the CDR3: TGTGCCAGCAGTTTAGTCAACTCTGGAAACACCATATATTTT.

This clonotype showed up just a few times. The rearrangement joins TRBV18 to TRBJ2-5; 8 nucleotides match TRBD1. CDR3 size: 15 residues. Trimming removed 0 bases from V and 3 bases from J; junction bases left unmatched: 3. The germline V gene encodes CDR1 KGHSH and CDR2 LQKENI. The DNA of the CDR3 is TGTGCCAGCTCACCACCTGGACAGGGAGAAGAGACCCAGTACTTC. Translating it yields CASSPPGQGEETQYF.

This clonotype was seen a few times. V usage is TRBV5-1 and J usage is TRBJ1-6; 9 bases map to TRBD1. Germline V CDR1 and CDR2: SGHRS, YFSETQ. The CDR3 runs to 16 residues. V shed 7 bases, J shed 10 bases, and the junction held 15 bases outside the gene matches. CDR3 sequence: CASRQGGQGVGSPLHF. Written as DNA, the CDR3 is TGCGCCAGCCGCCAAGGGGGACAGGGAGTTGGCTCACCCCTCCACTTT. Supplemented by reference TRBV5-1 and TRBJ1-6, the full variable domain reads KAGVTQTPRYLIKTRGQQVTLSCSPISGHRSVSWYQQTPGQGLQFLFEYFSETQRNKGNFPGRFSGRQFSNSRSEMNVSTLELGDSALYLCASRQGGQGVGSPLHFGNGTRLTVT.

This clonotype was counted only a few times. The chain uses TRBV5-4 and TRBJ1-1; tentative D call: TRBD1 (6 bases). Germline CDR1 SGHNT, CDR2 YYREEE (reference sequence). This CDR3 region has 16 residues. With 4 bases removed from V and 0 bases from J, the gap between germline ends came to 16 bases. CDR3 protein: CASSLRGGGLNTEAFF. In DNA, the CDR3 is TGTGCCAGCAGCCTTCGGGGAGGGGGACTGAACACTGAAGCTTTCTTT.

V gene TRBV10-3 combines with J gene TRBJ2-5, with 10 bases matching TRBD2. V lost 6 bases, J lost 1 base, and 2 bases stayed unmatched. Germline lookup yields CDR1 ENHRY and CDR2 SYGVKD. This CDR3 is built from 14 residues. The DNA of the CDR3 is TGTGCCATCAGATCTAGCGGGGGCCAAGAGACCCAGTACTTC. Translated, it gives CAIRSSGGQETQYF.

This clonotype was observed a few times. The chain employs TRBV5-5 and TRBJ1-6, with D maybe TRBD1 (5 bases). V lost 6 bases, J lost 9 bases, and 13 bases lay in between. CDR1 is SGHKS and CDR2 is YYEKEE in the germline V gene (reference sequence). The CDR3 is 13 residues long. CDR3 DNA sequence: TGTGCCAGCAAGCTTGGAGGGGTTTCACCCCTCCACTTT. Protein: CASKLGGVSPLHF.

The rearrangement uses TRBV20-1 and TRBJ1-1; unclear D gene. V lost 0 bases and J lost 0, with 5 bases in between. The CDR3 spans 13 residues. Germline V gene data show CDR1 as DFQATT and CDR2 as SNEGSKA (reference sequence). For the CDR3, the DNA is TGCAGTGCTAGAGAGAGCTTGAACACTGAAGCTTTCTTT. Residues: CSARESLNTEAFF.

This clonotype has just a few counts. J is TRBJ1-2 and V is TRBV10-3, with 9 bases fitting TRBD1. V trimming: 7 bases; J trimming: 0 bases; junction bases outside the gene matches: 6. This CDR3 has 15 residues. Germline values: CDR1 ENHRY, CDR2 SYGVKD. CDR3 residues: CAITWDRAANYGYTF. The DNA for the CDR3 is TGTGCCATCACCTGGGACAGGGCAGCTAACTATGGCTACACCTTC.

The sample holds many counts of this clonotype. The V gene is TRBV28, the J gene TRBJ2-5, with D uncertain. Germline V lookup: CDR1 MDHEN, CDR2 SYDVKM. Deletions cut 5 bases from V and 5 bases from J, with 9 bases between. The CDR3 is 12 amino acids. DNA for the CDR3: TGTGCCAGCAGTCTGGTCATGGAGACCCAGTACTTC. It translates to CASSLVMETQYF.

This clonotype was counted a few times. This chain uses TRBV10-3 with TRBJ2-3, with D tentatively TRBD1 (5 bases). The CDR3 is made up of 16 amino acids. Germline CDR1 reads ENHRY; CDR2 reads SYGVKD. The germline V and J ends were trimmed by 3 bases and 3 bases, with 16 bases remaining between them. The CDR3, as DNA: TGTGCCATCAGTGAAGGTCGTGGGGCTAGAACAGATACGCAGTATTTT. As protein: CAISEGRGARTDTQYF.

This clonotype was observed a handful of times. The chain links TRBV7-9 to TRBJ1-4; no reliable D call. This CDR3 comprises 15 residues. Germline CDR1 SEHNR, CDR2 FQNEAQ (reference sequence). Trimming pared 3 bases from V and 5 bases from J, leaving 13 bases between. The CDR3 region is CASSLRSGINEKLFF. The CDR3 DNA follows: TGTGCCAGCAGCTTGAGGTCAGGAATCAATGAAAAACTGTTTTTT. Using reference TRBV7-9 and TRBJ1-4 for the parts outside the CDR3, the full variable domain is DTGVSQNPRHKITKRGQNVTFRCDPISEHNRLYWYRQTLGQGPEFLTYFQNEAQLEKSRLLSDRFSAERPKGSFSTLEIQRTEQGDSAMYLCASSLRSGINEKLFFGSGTQLSVL.

The V call is TRBV7-2, the J call TRBJ1-5; no reliable D call. This CDR3 contains 13 residues. Germline V gene data show CDR1 as SGHTA and CDR2 as FQGNSA. The V end was cut by 7 bases, the J end by 3 bases, with 10 bases between. CDR3 residues: CASTLSSNQPQHF. The CDR3, as DNA: TGTGCCAGCACCCTATCCTCCAATCAGCCCCAGCATTTT.

CDR3 nucleotides: TGCAGTGGTAGGGGCAGGGCTCAGCCCCAGCATTTT. Residues: CSGRGRAQPQHF. This sequence joins TRBV20-1 and TRBJ1-5; tentatively, D is TRBD1 (5 bases). The V gene's germline CDR1 is DFQATT and CDR2 SNEGSKA (reference sequence). This CDR3 spans 12 amino acids. The V end was cut by 7 bases, the J end by 6 bases, with 13 bases between.

Only a few counts were recorded for this clonotype. The rearrangement joins TRBV11-2 to TRBJ2-2, with 7 nucleotides matching TRBD2. The CDR3 totals 18 residues. Germline loops: CDR1 SGHAT, CDR2 FQNNGV. Trimming cost V 3 bases and J 1 base; bases outside gene matches: 11. The CDR3 sequence: CASSLGFRAGENTGELFF. The CDR3 nucleotides are TGTGCCAGCAGCTTGGGTTTTCGGGCGGGGGAGAACACCGGGGAGCTGTTTTTT.

The chain employs TRBV2 and TRBJ2-3, with unresolved D. The V and J ends lost 4 bases and 6 bases respectively, with 8 bases between them. Germline V gives CDR1 SNHLY, CDR2 FYNNEI. The CDR3 totals 12 residues. This CDR3 is CASSAREDTQYF. The CDR3 region has the DNA TGTGCCAGCAGTGCCCGAGAGGATACGCAGTATTTT.

This clonotype was counted ten times or more. The rearrangement links TRBV12-3 or TRBV12-4 to TRBJ2-1; D possibly uses TRBD1 or TRBD2 (6 bases each). V lost 0 bases, J lost 2 bases, and 14 bases lay in between. The CDR3 runs to 17 residues. This chain's CDR3 is CASSLAEGGRAYNEQFF. The DNA of the CDR3 is TGTGCCAGCAGTTTAGCGGAGGGGGGTCGCGCCTACAATGAGCAGTTCTTC.

This clonotype came up a few times. The chain links TRBV10-1 to TRBJ1-1; D remains unclear. The CDR3 length is 14 residues. Germline-derived CDR1 and CDR2 are WNHNN and SYGVQD (reference sequence). Trimming stripped 6 bases from V and 2 bases from J, with 13 bases between. The CDR3 is CASSGTALNTEAFF. In DNA, the CDR3 is TGCGCCAGCAGCGGTACAGCTCTCAACACTGAAGCTTTCTTT.

V usage is TRBV10-3 and J usage is TRBJ1-3; 7 bases fit TRBD1. The CDR3 has 13 residues. Germline loops: CDR1 ENHRY, CDR2 SYGVKD. V dropped 6 bases and J dropped 2; count of bases not matched to a gene: 1. CDR3 nucleotide sequence: TGTGCCATCAGAACAGGGGCTGGAAACACCATATATTTT. It codes for CAIRTGAGNTIYF.

With respect to this clonotype: The junction and the germline gene differ at one end; a read error may be behind it. The V and J genes are TRBV7-2 and TRBJ1-1; D call uncertain. The CDR3 extends over 15 amino acids. Germline V lookup: CDR1 SGHTA, CDR2 FQGNSA. The CDR3 nucleotides are TGTGACAGCAGTCGAGTCGTCCGATCGAACACTGAAGCTTTCTTT. Translation: CDSSRVVRSNTEAFF.

This clonotype was counted many times. J is TRBJ2-4 and V is TRBV6-2 or TRBV6-3, with 10 bases fitting TRBD2. Looked up from germline, CDR1 is MNHEY and CDR2 is SVGEGT. V was pared by 7 bases and J by 2 bases, with 5 bases of the junction left unmatched. There are 15 residues in the CDR3. The CDR3 spells CASTLAGDPKNIQYF. CDR3 nucleotide sequence: TGTGCCAGCACCCTAGCGGGGGATCCCAAAAACATTCAGTACTTC.

In its sample, this clonotype was seen a few times. V is TRBV2 and J is TRBJ2-1; 7 bases are shared with TRBD1. J lost 6 bases, V lost 3 bases, and 2 bases had no gene match. CDR3 length: 13 residues. The germline gives CDR1 SNHLY, CDR2 FYNNEI. For the CDR3, the DNA is TGTGCCAGCAGTGATACAGGGGTCAATGAGCAGTTCTTC. This codes for CASSDTGVNEQFF.

This chain connects TRBV7-9 to TRBJ2-3; no clear D. In germline, CDR1 is SEHNR, CDR2 FQNEAQ (reference sequence). This CDR3 is built from 16 residues. V was trimmed by 1 base and J by 6 bases, leaving 17 bases between them. DNA of the CDR3: TGTGCCAGCAGCTTAGAAGGGATTGGGTTTGTGGATACGCAGTATTTT. This sequence encodes CASSLEGIGFVDTQYF.

V usage is TRBV6-1 and J usage is TRBJ1-2; D ambiguous. CDR3 length equals 14 residues. Germline V CDR1 and CDR2: MNHNS, SASEGT. Trimming stripped 4 bases from V and 0 bases from J, with 9 bases between. CDR3 sequence (DNA): TGTGCCAGCAGTGGGTGGTTAGCTAACTATGGCTACACCTTC. It codes for CASSGWLANYGYTF.

The rearrangement joins TRBV5-1 to TRBJ2-2; TRBD2 might be the D (6 bases). This CDR3 region has 15 residues. The ends were cut back, 2 bases at V and 0 bases at J, with 8 bases in the middle. Germline CDR1 is SGHRS and CDR2 is YFSETQ. The CDR3 is CASSFGGPNTGELFF. CDR3 DNA sequence: TGCGCCAGCAGCTTCGGGGGTCCGAACACCGGGGAGCTGTTTTTT.

V usage is TRBV19 and J usage is TRBJ2-2; 10 bases map to TRBD1. Germline-derived CDR1 and CDR2 are LNHDA and SQIVND (reference sequence). The CDR3 sequence is 14 residues long. V shed 5 bases and J 7 bases; nucleotides not matched to a gene: 4. The DNA for the CDR3 is TGTGCCAGTAGTCCCGGGACAGGGGTCGGGGAGCTGTTTTTT. Residues: CASSPGTGVGELFF.

Here the CDR3 DNA reads TGTGCCAGCAGTCAGGGGATCTCGGCTAATGAAAAACTGTTTTTT. This translates into CASSQGISANEKLFF. This chain uses TRBV12-3 or TRBV12-4 with TRBJ1-4, with a possible D match to TRBD1 (6 bases). The CDR3 has 15 residues. V was pared by 5 bases and J by 3 bases, with 13 bases between.

The chain recombines TRBV7-9 with TRBJ1-2; possibly TRBD1 for D (6 bases). Germline V gives CDR1 SEHNR, CDR2 FQNEAQ (reference sequence). Trimming pared 4 bases from V and 8 bases from J, leaving 11 bases between. There are 12 residues in the CDR3. The CDR3 nucleotides are TGTGCCAGCAGCTACGAGGGGGGAGGCTACACCTTC. Translating it yields CASSYEGGGYTF.

A word on this clonotype: The junction and the germline gene differ at one end; a read error may be behind it. This chain links TRBV6-5 with TRBJ2-5; a possible D gene is TRBD2 (6 bases). The CDR3 is made up of 11 amino acids. CDR1 and CDR2 from the germline V gene are MNHEY and SVGAGI. CDR3 loop: CAGSYGRTQYF. The CDR3 coding sequence is TGTGCCGGCAGTTACGGGAGGACCCAGTACTTC.

This clonotype was recorded a few times. V gene TRBV20-1 combines with J gene TRBJ2-5; D unclear. CDR3 size: 13 residues. CDR1 and CDR2 (germline): DFQATT, SNEGSKA (reference sequence). V lost 3 bases and J 4 bases, leaving 12 bases between the germline ends. CDR3 DNA: TGCAGTGCTAGTGATCGAAAGGGAGAGACCCAGTACTTC. Its protein product is CSASDRKGETQYF.